The rows below give T cell receptor beta chains drawn from one sample of a study of Graves' ophthalmopathy and Graves' hyperthyroidism. TCRdb analysed the multiplex PCR reads with MiXCR anew, one entry per CDR3 protein. This sample has 200,000 to 250,000 distinct CDR3 sequences, with roughly 21% found just once. Material: peripheral blood. The receptors were sampled from a woman in her forties or fifties with Graves' ophthalmopathy. CDR3s include the opening cysteine and the closing phenylalanine or tryptophan. A D gene is named only where the DNA matches it firmly. Rows give clone size only sometimes, using once, few, many, or a class for an expanded clone.

>TRBJ1-3|many|15|TRBV7-9|-
TGTGCCAGCAGCTCTAAGAGGCGGATTGGAAACACCATATATTTT
CASSSKRRIGNTIYF
>TRBJ2-7|many|14|TRBV28|TRBD2
TGTACCAGCACCTCCCTAGCGGGGCCCTACGAGCAGTACTTC
CTSTSLAGPYEQYF
>TRBJ2-2|many|15|TRBV7-6|-
TGTGCCAGCAGCCCCCGTAGGGTAAACACCGGGGAGCTGTTTTTT
CASSPRRVNTGELFF
>TRBJ2-2|few|13|TRBV6-1|-
TGTGCCAGCAAGCGTGCGAACACCGGGGAGCTGTTTTTT
CASKRANTGELFF
>TRBJ2-5|many|14|TRBV7-2|TRBD1
TGTGCCAGCAGATATGGGACAGGCCAAGAGACCCAGTACTTC
CASRYGTGQETQYF
>TRBJ1-1|many|14|TRBV19|TRBD1
TGTGCCAGTAGTCCGGGACAGATGAACACTGAAGCTTTCTTT
CASSPGQMNTEAFF
>TRBJ1-1|many|15|TRBV20-1|TRBD1
TGCAGTGCCGGCACCGGGGACAGGGGGAAGACTGAAGCTTTCTTT
CSAGTGDRGKTEAFF
>TRBJ1-5|-|13|TRBV12-3/TRBV12-4|-
TGTGCCAGCAGTTTAGCCCTAAATCAGCCCCAGCATTTT
CASSLALNQPQHF
>TRBJ2-5|many|13|TRBV7-9|-
TGTGCCAGCAGCTTAGCGGGGCCTGAGACCCAGTACTTC
CASSLAGPETQYF
>TRBJ1-5|many|13|TRBV4-1|-
TGCGCCAGCAGCCAAGATAGAGGTCAGCCCCAGCATTTT
CASSQDRGQPQHF
>TRBJ1-1|-|14|TRBV6-1|TRBD1
TGTGCCAGCAGTATCGGACAGGGCTACACTGAAGCTTTCTTT
CASSIGQGYTEAFF
>TRBJ2-5|many|17|TRBV15|-
TGTGCCACCAGCAGCCCCCGAGGCAGGGGCTCGAGAGAGACCCAGTACTTC
CATSSPRGRGSRETQYF
>TRBJ1-2|many|15|TRBV7-2|TRBD1
TGTGCCAGCAGCTTAGGGGGACAGGGGTTGCAGGGCTACACCTTC
CASSLGGQGLQGYTF
>TRBJ2-7|many|14|TRBV27|-
TGTGCCAGCAGTTTGAGGCTTTCTGGGTACGAGCAGTACTTC
CASSLRLSGYEQYF
>TRBJ1-3|once|14|TRBV30|-
TGTGCCTGGAATCAAGGGACAACAGGAAACACCATATATTTT
CAWNQGTTGNTIYF
>TRBJ2-5|-|16|TRBV19|-
TGTGCCAGTAGTATGGGTGGGGATCATCACCAAGAGACCCAGTACTTC
CASSMGGDHHQETQYF
>TRBJ2-7|-|14|TRBV6-2/TRBV6-3|TRBD2
TGTGCCAGCAGAAAGACTAGCGGGACCTACGAGCAGTACTTC
CASRKTSGTYEQYF
>TRBJ2-7|many|12|TRBV2|TRBD1
TGTGCCAGCAGCACGACAGGGATCGAGCAGTACTTC
CASSTTGIEQYF
>TRBJ1-2|-|14|TRBV6-2/TRBV6-3|-
TGTGCCAGCGGGAGACAGGCATTTCCCTATGGCTACACCTTC
CASGRQAFPYGYTF
>TRBJ1-2|-|19|TRBV6-2/TRBV6-3|-
TGTGCCAGCAGTTATGGATGGTACCCGCGTTCAGGGGATTATAGTGGCTACACCTTC
CASSYGWYPRSGDYSGYTF
>TRBJ2-5|few|15|TRBV5-6|TRBD2
TGTGCCAGCAGCTTAGGACTAGCGGGAGTAGAGACCCAGTACTTC
CASSLGLAGVETQYF
>TRBJ2-7|many|12|TRBV7-9|-
TGTGCCAGCACCCTTGGAGGCCACGAGCAGTACTTC
CASTLGGHEQYF
>TRBJ2-5|-|10|TRBV30|-
TGTGCCTGTGGACCCCGAACCCAGTACTTC
CACGPRTQYF
>TRBJ2-5|once|14|TRBV12-3/TRBV12-4|TRBD1
TGTGCCAGCAGTCTTCCGGGACAGGGGACGACCCAGTACTTC
CASSLPGQGTTQYF
>TRBJ2-6|many|17|TRBV6-4|-
TGTGCCAGCAGTAATCCTACAGGGAGCTCTGGGGCCAACGTCCTGACTTTC
CASSNPTGSSGANVLTF
>TRBJ1-1|many|13|TRBV12-3/TRBV12-4|TRBD1
TGTGCCAGCAGGGCCCGACAGGGACCAAAAGCTTTCTTT
CASRARQGPKAFF
>TRBJ2-7|-|14|TRBV27|-
TGTGCCAGCAGTTACTCGACAGCATCCTACGAGCAGTACTTC
CASSYSTASYEQYF
>TRBJ1-2|-|13|TRBV20-1|-
TGCAGTGCTAGACCCCAAACAGGGAGAGGCTACACCTTC
CSARPQTGRGYTF
>TRBJ2-2|many|14|TRBV6-1|-
TGTGCCAGCAGGGGCGGCGGTTACACCGGGGAGCTGTTTTTT
CASRGGGYTGELFF
>TRBJ1-1|many|16|TRBV12-3/TRBV12-4|-
TGTGCCAGCAGTTTAGCAGGGGTTTGGGGCGACACTGAAGCTTTCTTT
CASSLAGVWGDTEAFF
>TRBJ2-7|many|17|TRBV15|TRBD1
TGTGCCACCAGCAGTGAGGCGTCCTGGGACAGGGCCTACGAGCAGTACTTC
CATSSEASWDRAYEQYF